This T cell receptor beta chain is drawn from a study of T cell responses to AZD1222 COVID-19 vaccine. CDR3 length: 16 residues. Losses at the gene ends were 3 bases for V and 2 bases for J; bases not matched to a gene: 8. Germline values: CDR1 LGHDT, CDR2 YNNKEL (reference sequence). This clone was observed a handful of times. The protocol was immunoSEQ multiplex PCR, while the TCRdb copy is restricted to in-frame clones and leaves out a portion. The sample includes about 140,000 clones, roughly 93% of them seen just once. The rearrangement uses TRBV3-1 (or the pseudogene TRBV3-2) and TRBJ2-3; 7 nucleotides agree with TRBD2. This clonotype was obtained from an adult who received the AZD1222 COVID-19 vaccine. Source: peripheral blood, taken 28 days after the second AZD1222 dose. CDR3 nucleotides: TGTGCCAGCAGCCATCTGGGGGGGTCCTACACAGATACGCAGTATTTT. Translation: CASSHLGGSYTDTQYF.